Listed here is a single TCR beta chain. Measured with immunoSEQ multiplex PCR; TCRdb has only the in-frame clones, and not every one. The table includes 100,000 to 150,000 clones, around 93% detected once. This record belongs to a study of T cell responses to AZD1222 COVID-19 vaccine. Unmatched junction bases numbered 6, after V lost 1 base and J lost 7 bases. The CDR3 has 15 amino acids. CDR1 SGHNT and CDR2 YYREEE come from the germline V gene (reference sequence). Sequenced material: peripheral blood, taken on day 0 of AZD1222 vaccination. This clonotype originated in an adult in good health. V is TRBV5-4 and J is TRBJ2-1, with 9 bases fitting TRBD2. In nucleotides, the CDR3 is TGTGCCAGCAGCTTGCCGCTAGCGGGGATGAATGAGCAGTTCTTC. As protein: CASSLPLAGMNEQFF.